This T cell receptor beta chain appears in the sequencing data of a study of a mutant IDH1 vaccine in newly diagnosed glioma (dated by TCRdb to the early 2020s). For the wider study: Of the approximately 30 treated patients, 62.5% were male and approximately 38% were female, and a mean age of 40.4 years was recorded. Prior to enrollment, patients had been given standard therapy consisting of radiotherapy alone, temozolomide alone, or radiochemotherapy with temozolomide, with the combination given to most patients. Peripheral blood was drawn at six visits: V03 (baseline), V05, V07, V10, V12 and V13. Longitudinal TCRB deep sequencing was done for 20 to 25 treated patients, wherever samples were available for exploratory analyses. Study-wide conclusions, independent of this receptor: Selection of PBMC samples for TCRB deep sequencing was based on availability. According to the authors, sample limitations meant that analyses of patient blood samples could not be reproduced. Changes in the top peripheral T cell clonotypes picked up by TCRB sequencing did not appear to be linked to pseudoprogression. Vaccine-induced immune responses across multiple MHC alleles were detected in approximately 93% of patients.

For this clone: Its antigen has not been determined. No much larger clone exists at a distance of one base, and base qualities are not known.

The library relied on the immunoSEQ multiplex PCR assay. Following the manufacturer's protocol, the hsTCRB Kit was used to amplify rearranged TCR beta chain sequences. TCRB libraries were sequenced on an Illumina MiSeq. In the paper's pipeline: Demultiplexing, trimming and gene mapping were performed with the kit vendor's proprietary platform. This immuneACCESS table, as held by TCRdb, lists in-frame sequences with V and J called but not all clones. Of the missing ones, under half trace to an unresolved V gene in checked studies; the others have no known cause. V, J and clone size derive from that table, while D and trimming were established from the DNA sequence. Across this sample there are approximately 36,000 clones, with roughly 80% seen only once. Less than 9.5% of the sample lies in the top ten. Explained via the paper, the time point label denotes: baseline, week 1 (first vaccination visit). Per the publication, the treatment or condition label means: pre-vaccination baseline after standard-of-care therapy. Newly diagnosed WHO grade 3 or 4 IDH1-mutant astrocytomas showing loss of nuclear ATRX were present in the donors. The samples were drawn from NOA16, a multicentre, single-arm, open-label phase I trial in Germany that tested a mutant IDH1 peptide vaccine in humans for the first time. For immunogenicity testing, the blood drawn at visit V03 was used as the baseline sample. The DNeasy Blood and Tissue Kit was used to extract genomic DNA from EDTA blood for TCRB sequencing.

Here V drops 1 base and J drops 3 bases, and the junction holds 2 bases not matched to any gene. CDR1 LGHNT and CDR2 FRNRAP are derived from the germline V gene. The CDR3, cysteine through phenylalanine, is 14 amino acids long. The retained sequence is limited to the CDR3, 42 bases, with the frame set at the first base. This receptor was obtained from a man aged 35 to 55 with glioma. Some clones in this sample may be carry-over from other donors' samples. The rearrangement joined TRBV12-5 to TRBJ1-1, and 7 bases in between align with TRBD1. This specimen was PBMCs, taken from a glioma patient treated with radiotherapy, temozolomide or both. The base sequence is TGTGCTAGTGGTTTGGGCCAGGGGGACACTGAAGCTTTCTTT. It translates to CASGLGQGDTEAFF. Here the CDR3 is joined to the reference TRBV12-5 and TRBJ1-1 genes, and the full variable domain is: DARVTQTPRHKVTEMGQEVTMRCQPILGHNTVFWYRQTMMQGLELLAYFRNRAPLDDSGMPKDRFSAEMPDATLATLKIQPSEPRDSAVYFCASGLGQGDTEAFFGQGTRLTVV.